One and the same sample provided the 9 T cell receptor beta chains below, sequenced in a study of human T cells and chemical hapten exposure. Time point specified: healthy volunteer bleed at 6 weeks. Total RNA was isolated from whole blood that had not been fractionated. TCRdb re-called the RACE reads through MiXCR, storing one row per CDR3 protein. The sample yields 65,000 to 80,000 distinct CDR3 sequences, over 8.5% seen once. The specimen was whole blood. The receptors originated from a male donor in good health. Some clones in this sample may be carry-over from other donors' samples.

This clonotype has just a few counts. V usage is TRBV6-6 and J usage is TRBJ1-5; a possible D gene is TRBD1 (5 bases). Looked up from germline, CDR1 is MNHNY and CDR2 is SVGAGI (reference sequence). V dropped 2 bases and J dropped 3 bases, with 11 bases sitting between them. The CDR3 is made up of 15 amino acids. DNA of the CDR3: TGTGCCAGCAGTTACGGGCCAGGGCCCAATCAGCCCCAGCATTTT. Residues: CASSYGPGPNQPQHF.

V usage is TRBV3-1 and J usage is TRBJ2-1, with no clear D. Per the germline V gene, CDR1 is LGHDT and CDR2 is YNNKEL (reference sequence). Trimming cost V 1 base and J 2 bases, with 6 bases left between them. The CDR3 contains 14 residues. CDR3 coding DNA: TGTGCCAGCAGCCAAGTTTCGGCCTACAATGAGCAGTTCTTC. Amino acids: CASSQVSAYNEQFF.

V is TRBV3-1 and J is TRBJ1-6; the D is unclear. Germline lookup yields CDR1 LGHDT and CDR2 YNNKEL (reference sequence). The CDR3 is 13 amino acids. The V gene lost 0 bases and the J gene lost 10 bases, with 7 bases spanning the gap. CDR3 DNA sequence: TGTGCCAGCAGCCAAGATCTTCTCTCACCCCTCCACTTT. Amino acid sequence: CASSQDLLSPLHF.

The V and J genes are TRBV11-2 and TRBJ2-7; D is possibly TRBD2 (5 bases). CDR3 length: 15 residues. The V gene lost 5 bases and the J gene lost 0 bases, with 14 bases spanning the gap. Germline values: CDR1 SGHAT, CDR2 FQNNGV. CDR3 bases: TGTGCCAGCAGCCCGATAACGGGAAACTCCTACGAGCAGTACTTC. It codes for CASSPITGNSYEQYF.

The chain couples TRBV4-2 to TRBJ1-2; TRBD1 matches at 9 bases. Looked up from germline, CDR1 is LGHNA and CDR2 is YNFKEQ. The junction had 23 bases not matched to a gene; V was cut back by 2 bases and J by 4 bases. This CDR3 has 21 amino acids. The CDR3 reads CASSQPRQDGTGSLRLYGYTF. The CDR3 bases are TGTGCCAGCAGCCAACCCCGACAGGATGGGACAGGGTCCCTTCGGCTCTATGGCTACACCTTC.

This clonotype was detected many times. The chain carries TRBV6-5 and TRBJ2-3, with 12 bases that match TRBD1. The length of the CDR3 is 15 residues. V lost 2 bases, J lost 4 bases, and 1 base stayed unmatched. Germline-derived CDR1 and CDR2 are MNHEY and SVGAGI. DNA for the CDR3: TGTGCCAGCAGTTACGGGACAGGGGGCCCAGATACGCAGTATTTT. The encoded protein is CASSYGTGGPDTQYF.

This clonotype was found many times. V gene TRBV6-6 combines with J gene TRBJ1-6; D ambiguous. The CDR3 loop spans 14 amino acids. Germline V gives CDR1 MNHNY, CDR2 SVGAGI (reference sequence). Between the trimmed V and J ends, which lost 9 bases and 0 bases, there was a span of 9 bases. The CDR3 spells CASTASSYNSPLHF. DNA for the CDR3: TGTGCCAGTACAGCGAGCTCCTATAATTCACCCCTCCACTTT.

The CDR3, as DNA: TGTGCCAGCAGCTTACAGCGAAAAGAAGCTTTCTTT. Translated, it gives CASSLQRKEAFF. The rearrangement joins TRBV5-6 to TRBJ1-1; no definite D call. Germline-derived CDR1 and CDR2 are SGHDT and YYEEEE. Trimming left V 2 bases short and J 8 bases short, with 10 bases between. CDR3 length: 12 residues.

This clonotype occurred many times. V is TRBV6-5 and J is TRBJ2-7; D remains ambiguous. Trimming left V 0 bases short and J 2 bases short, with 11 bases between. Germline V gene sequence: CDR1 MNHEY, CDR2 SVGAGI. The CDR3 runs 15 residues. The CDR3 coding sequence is TGTGCCAGCAGTTACTCCGGACCATCGGCCTACGAGCAGTACTTC. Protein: CASSYSGPSAYEQYF.